These 9 T cell receptor beta chains were all obtained from the same sample, sequenced in a study of blood T cells in healthy people across ages. Sample-barcoded 5' priming and a J-beta primer mix drove a second PCR of about 6 to 12 cycles. Using its own MiXCR run on the 5' RACE reads, TCRdb lists one record per CDR3 protein. The sample has hundreds of thousands of distinct CDR3 sequences, 21% seen once. The sequenced sample was blood. These receptors originate from a man aged 65 to 85 in good health.

This clonotype came up a few times. V and J are TRBV10-3 and TRBJ2-5, with D possibly called TRBD1 or TRBD2 (5 bases each). Germline-derived CDR1 and CDR2 are ENHRY and SYGVKD. CDR3 length: 14 residues. V lost 3 bases, J lost 2 bases, and 10 bases lay in between. The CDR3 nucleotides are TGTGCCATCAGTGAAAGGGACCAGCAAGAGACCCAGTACTTC. It codes for CAISERDQQETQYF.

This clonotype was seen at least ten times. The chain links TRBV29-1 to TRBJ1-1, with no clear D. Germline V gene data show CDR1 as SQVTM and CDR2 as ANQGSEA. The V end was cut by 4 bases, the J end by 1 base, with 4 bases between. The CDR3 runs to 11 residues. The CDR3 loop is CSVVENTEAFF. The CDR3 nucleotides read TGCAGCGTTGTTGAGAACACTGAAGCTTTCTTT.

Here the CDR3 reads CASSPGQMDYEQYF. CDR3 nucleotides: TGTGCCAGCAGCCCAGGACAGATGGACTACGAGCAGTACTTC. This chain links TRBV7-9 with TRBJ2-7, with D maybe TRBD1 (6 bases). Trimming took 5 bases from V and 3 from J, leaving 14 bases between them. Germline V gives CDR1 SEHNR, CDR2 FQNEAQ (reference sequence). The CDR3 sequence is 14 residues long.

This clonotype was seen repeatedly, ten times or more. The rearrangement joins TRBV4-3 to TRBJ2-2, with TRBD1 as a possible D gene (6 bases). Germline-derived CDR1 and CDR2 are LGHNA and YSLEER. V lost 0 bases and J lost 5, with 10 bases in between. The CDR3 is made up of 15 amino acids. CDR3 DNA sequence: TGCGCCAGCAGCCAAGAAGGGACAAAAACCGGGGAGCTGTTTTTT. Its translation: CASSQEGTKTGELFF.

This clonotype has more than one count but fewer than ten. Its ends do not fully match the called genes, so a read error is possible. The rearrangement uses TRBV2 and TRBJ2-3, with 12 bases identical to TRBD1. This CDR3 is built from 15 residues. Germline CDR1 is SNHLY and CDR2 is FYNNEI. CDR3 sequence: CASSEGQGAGDMQYF. The CDR3 DNA sequence: TGTGCCAGCAGCGAGGGACAGGGGGCTGGAGATATGCAGTATTTT.

This clonotype was seen a handful of times. This rearrangement joins TRBV12-3 or TRBV12-4 to TRBJ2-1; no reliable D call. V dropped 3 bases and J dropped 4 bases, with 19 bases sitting between them. The CDR3 consists of 17 residues. The CDR3 DNA follows: TGTGCCAGCAGTTTCGTCTCTAGGATAGTGGAATACAATGAGCAGTTCTTC. Translated, it gives CASSFVSRIVEYNEQFF.

To note about this clonotype: The junction and the germline gene differ at one end; a read error may be behind it. The chain links TRBV28 to TRBJ2-3, with 7 bases matching TRBD1. This CDR3 has 15 residues. The V gene's germline CDR1 is MDHEN and CDR2 SYDVKM. The CDR3 here is CASSDAERGTDAQYF. The CDR3 DNA is TGTGCCAGCAGCGATGCTGAGCGAGGGACAGATGCGCAGTATTTT.

Details on this clonotype: A read error is possible here, since a much larger clone lies one base away. The V gene is TRBV7-3, the J gene TRBJ2-3; TRBD2 matches 8 bases. The CDR3 is made up of 15 amino acids. The trim removed 8 bases at V and 0 bases at J, leaving 7 bases unmatched. CDR1 and CDR2 (germline): SGHTA, FQGTGA. The CDR3 DNA reads TGTGCCAGCGGAAATGGGACTAGAAGCACAGATACGCAGTATTTT. This gives the protein CASGNGTRSTDTQYF.

Remarks on this clonotype: Germline and junction disagree at one end, which may indicate a read error. CDR3 sequence reads: CARSSFSGSGSYEQYF. In DNA form, the CDR3 reads TGTGCCAGAAGTTCCTTTAGCGGGAGCGGCTCCTACGAGCAGTACTTC. The chain couples TRBV28 to TRBJ2-7, with 9 bases identical to TRBD2. Germline-derived CDR1 and CDR2 are MDHEN and SYDVKM. The CDR3 spans 16 residues. Supplemented by reference TRBV28 and TRBJ2-7, the full variable domain reads DVKVTQSSRYLVKRTGEKVFLECVQDMDHENMFWYRQDPGLGLRLIYFSYDVKMKEKGDIPEGYSVSREKKERFSLILESASTNQTSMYLCARSSFSGSGSYEQYFGPGTRLTVT.